This passage covers 17 T cell receptor beta chains from one sample sequenced in a study of identifying expanded T cells in peripheral blood. The protocol was immunoSEQ multiplex PCR, while the TCRdb copy is restricted to in-frame clones and leaves out a portion. The sample lists about 100,000 clones; about 87% were seen once. The source material was blood. These receptors were collected from a person aged 18 to 70 in good health.

Note on this clone: At one of its ends the junction is not consistent with the germline gene, which may arise from a read error. V and J are TRBV11-3 and TRBJ1-2, with D possibly TRBD1 on 6 matching bases. Germline V CDR1 and CDR2: SGHNT, YENEEA. This CDR3 region has 12 residues. CDR3 in DNA: TGTGCCAGCAGCTTCGAGGCCAGGGGACATTCCTTC. Encoded protein: CASSFEARGHSF.

The chain recombines TRBV7-7 with TRBJ2-1, with 8 bases that match TRBD2. The CDR3 consists of 15 residues. Germline lookup yields CDR1 SSHAT and CDR2 FNYEAQ (reference sequence). The V gene end was trimmed by 5 bases and the J gene end by 3 bases; junction bases not matched to a gene: 6. The DNA of the CDR3 is TGTGCCAGCAGCCCCGGACTAGCAGACTACAATGAGCAGTTCTTC. This translates into CASSPGLADYNEQFF.

This clone has just a few counts. This chain joins TRBV19 and TRBJ2-1; the D is unclear. This CDR3 region has 12 residues. Looked up from germline, CDR1 is LNHDA and CDR2 is SQIVND (reference sequence). V lost 3 bases and J lost 7, with 7 bases in between. The CDR3 spells CASSMMGNEQFF. The CDR3 DNA reads as TGTGCCAGTAGTATGATGGGGAATGAGCAGTTCTTC. Supplemented by reference TRBV19 and TRBJ2-1, the full variable domain reads DGGITQSPKYLFRKEGQNVTLSCEQNLNHDAMYWYRQDPGQGLRLIYYSQIVNDFQKGDIAEGYSVSREKKESFPLTVTSAQKNPTAFYLCASSMMGNEQFFGPGTRLTVL.

The gene calls are TRBV6-5 and TRBJ2-5; D could derive from TRBD1 or TRBD2 (5 bases each). V was cut by 5 bases and J by 11 bases, with 18 bases left in between. The CDR3 has 13 amino acids. From germline, CDR1 is MNHEY and CDR2 SVGAGI. The CDR3 DNA reads TGTGCCAGCAGTACGAATAGCGTGGGGGAGCAGTACTTC. As protein: CASSTNSVGEQYF.

The chain employs TRBV19 and TRBJ1-3; D unresolved. The germline gives CDR1 LNHDA, CDR2 SQIVND (reference sequence). This CDR3 comprises 15 residues. V was clipped by 3 bases and J by 0 bases, with 9 bases between them. The CDR3, as DNA: TGTGCCAGTAGTATTCTGAGGACCTCTGGAAACACCATATATTTT. It codes for CASSILRTSGNTIYF. Full variable domain (missing parts from reference TRBV19 and TRBJ1-3): DGGITQSPKYLFRKEGQNVTLSCEQNLNHDAMYWYRQDPGQGLRLIYYSQIVNDFQKGDIAEGYSVSREKKESFPLTVTSAQKNPTAFYLCASSILRTSGNTIYFGEGSWLTVV.

The chain couples TRBV5-1 to TRBJ2-3, with 10 bases that match TRBD1. The CDR3 length is 14 residues. Germline trimming cut 7 bases from V and 6 bases from J; bases unmatched to any gene: 8. Germline-derived CDR1 and CDR2 are SGHRS and YFSETQ. The CDR3 nucleotides read TGCGCCAGCGAGGGACAGGGGAGGGCCGATACGCAGTATTTT. Translated, it gives CASEGQGRADTQYF.

Here the CDR3 DNA reads TGTGCCAGCCGACCCCGGACAGGGGCCACCGGGCAGCCCCAGCATTTT. This encodes CASRPRTGATGQPQHF. The J gene is TRBJ1-5, the V gene TRBV27, with 9 bases identical to TRBD1. Germline V gene sequence: CDR1 MNHEY, CDR2 SMNVEV (reference sequence). The CDR3 runs 16 residues. V was pared by 8 bases and J by 7 bases, with 15 bases of the junction left unmatched.

The genes are TRBV5-8 and TRBJ2-1; TRBD2 is a possible D gene (5 bases). The germline V gene encodes CDR1 SGHTS and CDR2 YDEGEE. This CDR3 spans 17 amino acids. V was cut by 0 bases and J by 4 bases, with 17 bases left in between. As DNA, the CDR3 is TGTGCCAGCAGCTTGGTAGAGGGATATGGCCCTTACAATGAGCAGTTCTTC. Protein product: CASSLVEGYGPYNEQFF. Full variable domain (outside the CDR3, taken from reference TRBV5-8 and TRBJ2-1): EAGVTQSPTHLIKTRGQQATLRCSPISGHTSVYWYQQALGLGLQFLLWYDEGEERNRGNFPPRFSGRQFPNYSSELNVNALELEDSALYLCASSLVEGYGPYNEQFFGPGTRLTVL.

The rearrangement uses TRBV6-6 and TRBJ2-2; D unresolved. V lost 2 bases, J lost 0 bases, and 10 bases lay in between. Germline CDR1 reads MNHNY; CDR2 reads SVGAGI (reference sequence). The CDR3 has 16 amino acids. CDR3 DNA: TGTGCCAGCAGTTACGCCGGGCCGCCGAACACCGGGGAGCTGTTTTTT. Residues: CASSYAGPPNTGELFF.

J is TRBJ1-3 and V is TRBV19, with D unclear. Germline V CDR1 and CDR2: LNHDA, SQIVND (reference sequence). V lost 3 bases to trimming and J lost 3 bases, with 21 bases between them. This CDR3 contains 18 residues. This chain's CDR3 is CASSIGFGATVGGNTIYF. For the CDR3, the DNA is TGTGCCAGTAGTATCGGGTTTGGCGCGACGGTCGGTGGAAACACCATATATTTT. The full variable domain, its missing parts supplied by reference TRBV19 and TRBJ1-3, is DGGITQSPKYLFRKEGQNVTLSCEQNLNHDAMYWYRQDPGQGLRLIYYSQIVNDFQKGDIAEGYSVSREKKESFPLTVTSAQKNPTAFYLCASSIGFGATVGGNTIYFGEGSWLTVV.

V gene TRBV27 combines with J gene TRBJ2-3; 10 bases line up with TRBD1. V trimming: 6 bases; J trimming: 6 bases; junction bases outside the gene matches: 6. There are 14 residues in the CDR3. Per germline, CDR1 MNHEY and CDR2 SMNVEV (reference sequence). CDR3 amino acids: CASRILGQGDTQYF. The CDR3, as DNA: TGTGCCAGCAGGATCCTGGGACAGGGGGATACGCAGTATTTT.

The J gene is TRBJ2-7, the V gene TRBV29-1; D is ambiguous. The CDR3 contains 12 residues. Germline V gene data show CDR1 as SQVTM and CDR2 as ANQGSEA. V lost 6 bases to trimming and J lost 8 bases, with 17 bases between them. The DNA of the CDR3 is TGCAGCGTGACCCCCTTGGGCGGTCAGCAGTACTTC. Protein: CSVTPLGGQQYF.

This chain uses TRBV13 with TRBJ1-2; D is possibly TRBD1 (5 bases). Between the trimmed V and J ends, which lost 0 bases and 2 bases, there was a span of 10 bases. CDR1 is PRHDT, CDR2 FYEKMQ, per germline (reference sequence). The CDR3 is made up of 15 amino acids. The CDR3 DNA reads as TGTGCCAGCAGCTTAGGCCGCAGGGCAAACTATGGCTACACCTTC. This codes for CASSLGRRANYGYTF.

The CDR3 reads CASSDMEGSGGYTF. In DNA form, the CDR3 reads TGTGCCAGCAGTGACATGGAGGGGAGCGGTGGCTACACCTTC. This sequence joins TRBV6-4 and TRBJ1-2; D is perhaps TRBD1 (5 bases). There are 14 residues in the CDR3. V dropped 2 bases and J dropped 7 bases, with 14 bases sitting between them. Germline V gives CDR1 MRHNA, CDR2 SNTAGT.

The chain is built from TRBV9 and TRBJ1-3; TRBD1 might be the D (5 bases). V was trimmed by 4 bases and J by 3 bases, leaving 14 bases between them. Germline assignment: CDR1 SGDLS and CDR2 YYNGEE. This CDR3 comprises 15 residues. The DNA for the CDR3 is TGTGCCAGCAGCCCGCGGGGGGAGGATGGAAACACCATATATTTT. Its protein is CASSPRGEDGNTIYF.

J is TRBJ1-1 and V is TRBV6-5, with D possibly TRBD1 on 5 matching bases. Germline loops: CDR1 MNHEY, CDR2 SVGAGI. Trimming removed 9 bases at V and 5 bases at J, with 19 bases between. CDR3 length: 14 amino acids. CDR3 coding DNA: TGTGCCAGTTTGGGGCCCCATGATGGAACTGAAGCTTTCTTT. Residues: CASLGPHDGTEAFF.

CDR3 nucleotide sequence: TGTGCCAGCACCAAAACAGGGCCGCTTACCTACGAGCAGTACTTC. Translating gives CASTKTGPLTYEQYF. V gene TRBV21-1 combines with J gene TRBJ2-7; TRBD1 was called by the table and not checked on the DNA. TRBV21-1 is a pseudogene. The CDR3 loop spans 15 amino acids.